This TCR beta chain is from a study of shared clonotypes between healthy human individuals. As for the study in general: A few men and two women, aged 18 to 49, were donors.

Measured with immunoSEQ multiplex PCR; TCRdb has only the in-frame clones, and not every one. The profile shows 2 million to 3 million clones, more than 90% of them singletons. All participating donors were Caucasian adults from Nashville, Tennessee. Splitting of CD4+ cells produced CD45RA+ naive and CD45RA-negative memory subsets. Study results and limitations: Estimated richness was generally greater in naive than memory subsets.

As concerns this clone: Antigen unknown.

The material sequenced was naive CD4+ T cells sorted from blood. Subset meaning: CD45RA+ positively selected. The receptor comes from a man younger than 35 in good health.

CDR3 bases: TGTGCCAGTAGTATAGTAGAGACAGGGAAAGCTGGCTACACCTTC. It translates to CASSIVETGKAGYTF. This sequence joins TRBV19 and TRBJ1-2, with 7 nucleotides matching TRBD1. This CDR3 has 15 amino acids. Per germline, CDR1 LNHDA and CDR2 SQIVND (reference sequence). The J segment lost 7 bases and the V segment lost 1 base, leaving 9 bases of the junction unmatched. Together with reference TRBV19 and TRBJ1-2, the CDR3 gives the full variable domain: DGGITQSPKYLFRKEGQNVTLSCEQNLNHDAMYWYRQDPGQGLRLIYYSQIVNDFQKGDIAEGYSVSREKKESFPLTVTSAQKNPTAFYLCASSIVETGKAGYTFGSGTRLTVV.